The sample holds many counts of the clone carrying this T cell receptor (beta chain). Its antigen remains unidentified. Lactation, pregnancy, other autoimmune disease or uncontrolled infection excluded patients. The diagnoses drew upon clinical symptoms, serum thyroxine and TRAb, thyroid ultrasound and orbital computed tomography. From more than 9 ml of fresh peripheral blood, PBMCs were isolated. RNA transcripts gave rise to amplified TCR beta CDR3 regions. HTBI primers were the set used in a first-round RT-PCR of the TCR CDR3. MiXCR, applied by TCRdb to the multiplex PCR reads, yields one record per CDR3 protein. The sample contains around 290,000 distinct CDR3 sequences, 15% to 20% of which appear only once. This entry is derived from a study of T cells in Graves' hyperthyroidism and ophthalmopathy. Notes on the study in general: Ophthalmopathy got predicted by the model a median 6.5 months before its onset.

Germline V gene lookup returns CDR1 MDHEN and CDR2 SYDVKM. The CDR3 runs to 15 residues. V lost 7 bases, J lost 4 bases, and 8 bases stayed unmatched. Sequenced input: blood. This sequence was found in a woman in her sixties with Graves' ophthalmopathy. The chain carries TRBV28 and TRBJ1-5, with 9 bases that match TRBD1. In DNA, the CDR3 is TGTGCCAGCAACAACAGGGGGCTGGGAAATCAGCCCCAGCATTTT. The encoded protein is CASNNRGLGNQPQHF.